This T cell receptor (beta chain) was documented in a study of T cell changes during pregnancy in multiple sclerosis. The assay was immunoSEQ multiplex PCR, and TCRdb's table has in-frame clones only and misses some. The sample records about 76,000 clones, around 90% being singletons. In germline, CDR1 is SGHVS, CDR2 FQNEAQ. V dropped 1 base and J dropped 6 bases, with 12 bases sitting between them. CDR3 length: 15 amino acids. The TCR originated in a female donor in good health, enrolled as a control in a pregnancy study. This rearrangement joins TRBV7-8 to TRBJ2-2; a possible D gene is TRBD2 (6 bases). Sequencing was performed on peripheral blood, taken after pregnancy. The CDR3 coding sequence is TGTGCCAGCAGCTTAGAGCGGGTCGGGTCCGGGGAGCTGTTTTTT. Its translation is CASSLERVGSGELFF.